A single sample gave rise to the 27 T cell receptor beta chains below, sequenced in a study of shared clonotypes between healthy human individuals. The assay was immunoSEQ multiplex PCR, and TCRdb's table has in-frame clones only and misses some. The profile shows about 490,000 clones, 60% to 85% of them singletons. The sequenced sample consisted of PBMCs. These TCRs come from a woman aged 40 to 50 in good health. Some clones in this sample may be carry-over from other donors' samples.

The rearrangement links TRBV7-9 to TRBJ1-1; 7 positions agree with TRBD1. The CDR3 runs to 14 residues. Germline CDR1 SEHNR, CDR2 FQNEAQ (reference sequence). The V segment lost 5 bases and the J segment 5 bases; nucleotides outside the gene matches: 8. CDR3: CASSRDRSLTEAFF. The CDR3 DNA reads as TGTGCCAGCAGCCGGGACAGAAGTCTAACTGAAGCTTTCTTT.

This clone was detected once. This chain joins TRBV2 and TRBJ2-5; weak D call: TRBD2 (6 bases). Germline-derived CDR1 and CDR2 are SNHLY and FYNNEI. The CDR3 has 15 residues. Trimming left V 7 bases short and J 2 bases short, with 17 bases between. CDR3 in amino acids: CASISGVGRQETQYF. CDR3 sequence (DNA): TGTGCCAGCATCTCGGGAGTCGGCCGTCAAGAGACCCAGTACTTC.

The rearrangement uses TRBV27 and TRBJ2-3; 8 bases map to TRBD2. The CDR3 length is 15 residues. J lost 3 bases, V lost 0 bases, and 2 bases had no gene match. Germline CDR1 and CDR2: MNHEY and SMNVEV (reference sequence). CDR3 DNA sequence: TGTGCCAGCAGTTTATCCGGGAGGGGGACAGATACGCAGTATTTT. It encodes CASSLSGRGTDTQYF.

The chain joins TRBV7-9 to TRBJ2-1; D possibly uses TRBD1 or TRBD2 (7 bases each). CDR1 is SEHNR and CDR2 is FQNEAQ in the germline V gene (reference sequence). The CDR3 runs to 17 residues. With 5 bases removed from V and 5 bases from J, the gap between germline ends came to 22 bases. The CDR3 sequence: CASSQFRGVAGDNEQFF. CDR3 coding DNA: TGTGCCAGCAGCCAATTCAGGGGGGTAGCGGGCGACAATGAGCAGTTCTTC.

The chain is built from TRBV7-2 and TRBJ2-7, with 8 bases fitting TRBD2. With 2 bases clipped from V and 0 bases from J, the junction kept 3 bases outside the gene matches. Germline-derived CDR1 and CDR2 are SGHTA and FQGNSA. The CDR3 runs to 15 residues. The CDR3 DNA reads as TGTGCCAGCAGCTTAAGCGGGGGTTACTCCTACGAGCAGTACTTC. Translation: CASSLSGGYSYEQYF.

For the CDR3, the DNA is TGTGCCAGCAGTTTACGCGTCTACGAGCAGTACTTC. The encoded protein is CASSLRVYEQYF. The J gene is TRBJ2-7, the V gene TRBV28, with D uncertain. The CDR3 sequence is 12 residues long. The V gene's germline CDR1 is MDHEN and CDR2 SYDVKM. V was clipped by 2 bases and J by 3 bases, with 5 bases between them.

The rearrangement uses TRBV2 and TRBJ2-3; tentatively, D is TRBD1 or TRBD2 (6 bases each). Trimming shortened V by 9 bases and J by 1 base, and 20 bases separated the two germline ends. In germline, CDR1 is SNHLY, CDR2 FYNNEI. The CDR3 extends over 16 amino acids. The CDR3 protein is CARSNPPGEGTDTQYF. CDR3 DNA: TGTGCCAGATCAAACCCCCCAGGGGAGGGCACAGATACGCAGTATTTT.

The CDR3 nucleotides read TGTGCCAGCAGTGAATGGGACACAGATACGCAGTATTTT. It is translated as CASSEWDTDTQYF. V is TRBV2 and J is TRBJ2-3; D not resolved. The V gene lost 2 bases and the J gene lost 2 bases, with 5 bases spanning the gap. The CDR3 is 13 amino acids. Germline assignment: CDR1 SNHLY and CDR2 FYNNEI. Filled out from reference TRBV2 and TRBJ2-3, the complete variable domain reads EPEVTQTPSHQVTQMGQEVILRCVPISNHLYFYWYRQILGQKVEFLVSFYNNEISEKSEIFDDQFSVERPDGSNFTLKIRSTKLEDSAMYFCASSEWDTDTQYFGPGTRLTVL.

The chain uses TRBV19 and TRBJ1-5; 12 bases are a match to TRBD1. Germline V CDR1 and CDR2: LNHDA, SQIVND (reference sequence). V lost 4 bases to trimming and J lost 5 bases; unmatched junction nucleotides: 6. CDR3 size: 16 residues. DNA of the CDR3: TGTGCCAGTAGTAGGGGACAGGGGGCTGGTGATCAGCCCCAGCATTTT. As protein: CASSRGQGAGDQPQHF.

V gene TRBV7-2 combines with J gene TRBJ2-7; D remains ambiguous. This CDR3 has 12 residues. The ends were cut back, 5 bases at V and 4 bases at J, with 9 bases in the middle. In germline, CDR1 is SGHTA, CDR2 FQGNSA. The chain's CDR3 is CASSPAAYEQYF. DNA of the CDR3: TGTGCCAGCAGCCCCGCTGCGTACGAGCAGTACTTC. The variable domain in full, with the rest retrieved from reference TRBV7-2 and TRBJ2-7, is GAGVSQSPSNKVTEKGKDVELRCDPISGHTALYWYRQSLGQGLEFLIYFQGNSAPDKSGLPSDRFSAERTGGSVSTLTIQRTQQEDSAVYLCASSPAAYEQYFGPGTRLTVT.

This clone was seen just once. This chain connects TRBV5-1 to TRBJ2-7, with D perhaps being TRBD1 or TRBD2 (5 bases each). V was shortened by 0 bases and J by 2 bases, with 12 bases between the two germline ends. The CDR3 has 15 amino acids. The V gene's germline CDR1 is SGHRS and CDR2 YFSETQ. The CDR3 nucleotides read TGCGCCAGCAGCTTGGCTATCGGGGCCACCTACGAGCAGTACTTC. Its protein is CASSLAIGATYEQYF.

For the CDR3, the DNA is TGTGCCAGCAGCCGAGGGTTTTGGAGGGGTTCTACGGATACGCAGTATTTT. This encodes CASSRGFWRGSTDTQYF. This rearrangement joins TRBV5-4 to TRBJ2-3; a weak D match, TRBD2 (6 bases). Germline assignment: CDR1 SGHNT and CDR2 YYREEE (reference sequence). Trimming left V 4 bases short and J 6 bases short, with 24 bases between. This CDR3 region has 17 residues.

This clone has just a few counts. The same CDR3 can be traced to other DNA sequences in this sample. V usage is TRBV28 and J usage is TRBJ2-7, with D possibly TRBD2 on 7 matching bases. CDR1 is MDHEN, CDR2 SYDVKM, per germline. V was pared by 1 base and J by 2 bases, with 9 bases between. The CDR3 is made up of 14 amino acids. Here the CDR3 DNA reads TGTGCCAGCAGTTTATTGCGGGGGCCCTACGAGCAGTACTTC. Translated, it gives CASSLLRGPYEQYF. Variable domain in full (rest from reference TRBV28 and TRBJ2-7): DVKVTQSSRYLVKRTGEKVFLECVQDMDHENMFWYRQDPGLGLRLIYFSYDVKMKEKGDIPEGYSVSREKKERFSLILESASTNQTSMYLCASSLLRGPYEQYFGPGTRLTVT.

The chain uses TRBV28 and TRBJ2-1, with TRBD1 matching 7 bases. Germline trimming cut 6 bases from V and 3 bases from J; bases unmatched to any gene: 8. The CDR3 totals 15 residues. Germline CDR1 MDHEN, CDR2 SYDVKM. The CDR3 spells CASSPPGQIYNEQFF. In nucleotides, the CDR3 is TGTGCCAGCAGCCCGCCGGGACAGATCTACAATGAGCAGTTCTTC.

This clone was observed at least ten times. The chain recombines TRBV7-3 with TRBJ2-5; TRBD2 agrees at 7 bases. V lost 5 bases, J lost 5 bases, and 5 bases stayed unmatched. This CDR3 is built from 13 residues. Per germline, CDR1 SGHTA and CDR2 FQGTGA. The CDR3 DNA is TGTGCCAGCAGCCGCGGGAGTGAGGAGACCCAGTACTTC. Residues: CASSRGSEETQYF.

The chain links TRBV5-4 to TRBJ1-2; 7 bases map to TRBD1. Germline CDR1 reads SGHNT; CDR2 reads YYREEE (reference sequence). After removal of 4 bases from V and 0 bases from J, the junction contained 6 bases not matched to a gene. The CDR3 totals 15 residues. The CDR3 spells CASSARQGANYGYTF. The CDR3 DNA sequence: TGTGCCAGCAGCGCCAGACAGGGAGCTAACTATGGCTACACCTTC.

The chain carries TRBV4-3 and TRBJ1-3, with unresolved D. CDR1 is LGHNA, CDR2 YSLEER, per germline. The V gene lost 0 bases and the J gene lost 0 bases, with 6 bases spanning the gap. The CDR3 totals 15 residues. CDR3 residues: CASSQDASSGNTIYF. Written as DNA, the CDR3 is TGCGCCAGCAGCCAAGACGCCAGCTCTGGAAACACCATATATTTT.

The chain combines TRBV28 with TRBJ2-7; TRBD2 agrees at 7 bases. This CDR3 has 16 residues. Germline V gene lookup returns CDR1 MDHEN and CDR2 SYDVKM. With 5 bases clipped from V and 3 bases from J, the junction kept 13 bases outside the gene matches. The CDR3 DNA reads TGTGCCAGCAGTCCCATGGGGCGGGAGTATATCTACGAGCAGTACTTC. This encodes CASSPMGREYIYEQYF.

The CDR3 bases are TGTGCCAGCAGCTTGGTCGATCAGCCCCAGCATTTT. It translates to CASSLVDQPQHF. The chain is built from TRBV5-8 and TRBJ1-5; D is undetermined. From germline, CDR1 is SGHTS and CDR2 YDEGEE. The CDR3 sequence is 12 residues long. Trimming took 0 bases from V and 5 from J, leaving 3 bases between them.

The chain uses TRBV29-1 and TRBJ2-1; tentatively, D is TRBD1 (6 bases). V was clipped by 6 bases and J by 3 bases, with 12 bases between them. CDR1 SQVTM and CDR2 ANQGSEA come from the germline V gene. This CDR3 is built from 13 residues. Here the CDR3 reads CSVARQDYNEQFF. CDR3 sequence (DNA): TGCAGCGTGGCTCGACAGGACTACAATGAGCAGTTCTTC.

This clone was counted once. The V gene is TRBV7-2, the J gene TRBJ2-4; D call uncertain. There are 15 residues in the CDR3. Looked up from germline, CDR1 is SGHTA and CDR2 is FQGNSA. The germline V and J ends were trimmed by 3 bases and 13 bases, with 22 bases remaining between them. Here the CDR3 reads CASSFLPLSEGEQYF. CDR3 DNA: TGTGCCAGCAGCTTTCTTCCCTTGAGTGAAGGAGAGCAGTACTTC.

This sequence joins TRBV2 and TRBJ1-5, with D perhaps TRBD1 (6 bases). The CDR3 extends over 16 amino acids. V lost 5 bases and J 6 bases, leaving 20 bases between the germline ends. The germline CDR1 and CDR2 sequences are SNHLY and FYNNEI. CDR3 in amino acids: CASSPERTDRGQPQHF. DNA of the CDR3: TGTGCCAGCAGTCCTGAAAGGACAGACCGGGGTCAGCCCCAGCATTTT.

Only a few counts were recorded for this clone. In nucleotides, the CDR3 is TGTGCCAGCAGTTTCCTCCTCAGGTCCCGCCTTGAAAAACTGTTTTTT. Translating gives CASSFLLRSRLEKLFF. The rearrangement uses TRBV28 and TRBJ1-4; no clear D. V was pared by 3 bases and J by 7 bases, with 18 bases between. CDR3 size: 16 residues. Looked up from germline, CDR1 is MDHEN and CDR2 is SYDVKM. The full variable domain, its missing parts supplied by reference TRBV28 and TRBJ1-4, is DVKVTQSSRYLVKRTGEKVFLECVQDMDHENMFWYRQDPGLGLRLIYFSYDVKMKEKGDIPEGYSVSREKKERFSLILESASTNQTSMYLCASSFLLRSRLEKLFFGSGTQLSVL.

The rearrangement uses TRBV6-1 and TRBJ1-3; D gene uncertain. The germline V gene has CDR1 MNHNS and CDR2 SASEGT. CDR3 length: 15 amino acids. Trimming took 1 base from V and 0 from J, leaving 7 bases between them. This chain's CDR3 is CASSEGSYSGNTIYF. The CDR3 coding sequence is TGTGCCAGCAGTGAAGGGAGTTACTCTGGAAACACCATATATTTT.

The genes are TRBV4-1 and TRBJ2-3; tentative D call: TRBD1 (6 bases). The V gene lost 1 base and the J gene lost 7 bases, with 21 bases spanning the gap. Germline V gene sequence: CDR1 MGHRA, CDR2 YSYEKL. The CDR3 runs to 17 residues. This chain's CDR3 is CASSQVAGVGFANTQYF. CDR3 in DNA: TGCGCCAGCAGCCAAGTCGCAGGGGTGGGTTTTGCGAATACGCAGTATTTT.

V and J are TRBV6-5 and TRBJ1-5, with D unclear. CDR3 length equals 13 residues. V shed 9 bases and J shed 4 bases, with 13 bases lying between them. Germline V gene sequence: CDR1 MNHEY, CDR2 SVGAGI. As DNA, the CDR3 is TGTGCCAGTGCAAGGGATGTGAATCAGCCCCAGCATTTT. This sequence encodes CASARDVNQPQHF.

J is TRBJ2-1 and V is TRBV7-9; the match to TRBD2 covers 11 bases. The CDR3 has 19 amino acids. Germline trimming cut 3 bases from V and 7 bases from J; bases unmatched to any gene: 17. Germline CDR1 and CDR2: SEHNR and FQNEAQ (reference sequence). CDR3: CASSFGLAGITDKRNEQFF. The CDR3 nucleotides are TGTGCCAGCAGCTTCGGACTAGCGGGTATAACAGACAAACGTAATGAGCAGTTCTTC.